The T cell receptor beta chain described here comes from a study of blood T cell repertoires in COVID-19. Study context: Nucleic acid was either cDNA or gDNA, and it came from T cells, B-cell-depleted T cells, or PBMCs.

Per germline, CDR1 SGHTA and CDR2 FQGNSA. This CDR3 is 14 amino acids long. J was trimmed by 8 bases and V by 6 bases; bases with no gene match: 5. Clones were sequenced by immunoSEQ multiplex PCR, and TCRdb holds only the in-frame ones, with some missing. The sample gives about 370,000 clones, roughly 90% of which show up once; under 4% is in the top ten. This rearrangement joins TRBV7-2 to TRBJ2-1, with 12 nucleotides matching TRBD2. The source of this sequence is a woman aged 25 to 39 with COVID-19, enrolled during active disease. The specimen was peripheral blood. The CDR3 region has the DNA TGTGCCAGCAGGGCTAGCGGGAGGGCCCATGAGCAGTTCTTC. Translated: CASRASGRAHEQFF.